The rows below give T cell receptor beta chains drawn from one sample of a study of early T cells in non-severe SARS-CoV-2 infection. A single record per CDR3 protein comes from TCRdb applying MiXCR to the 5' RACE reads. The sample has some 67,000 distinct CDR3 sequences; more than 8.5% are singletons. Material: whole blood, obtained at baseline. The receptors were sampled from an adult who was a healthcare worker with PCR-confirmed SARS-CoV-2 infection or an uninfected control (not recorded which). CDR3s include the opening cysteine and the closing phenylalanine or tryptophan. The D gene is left open where the match is weak. Clone size appears in some rows only: once, few, many, or a class for an expanded clone.

>.|many|TRBV9|TRBJ1-1
CASSVDGNTEAFF
TGTGCCAGCAGCGTAGACGGGAACACTGAAGCTTTCTTT
>.|.|TRBV18|TRBJ1-2
CASSPSTPAGYTF
TGTGCCAGCTCGCCGAGTACGCCCGCCGGCTACACCTTC
>.|.|TRBV29-1|TRBJ2-2
CSVTDRSGGTGELFF
TGCAGCGTCACCGACCGCAGTGGGGGAACCGGGGAGCTGTTTTTT
>TRBD2|many|TRBV7-8|TRBJ2-1
CASSLGISGSTYNEQFF
TGTGCCAGCAGCTTAGGTATTAGCGGGAGTACGTACAATGAGCAGTTCTTC
>TRBD1|few|TRBV29-1|TRBJ1-3
CSAGDRQNTIYF
TGCAGCGCCGGGGACAGGCAAAACACCATATATTTT
>.|.|TRBV5-6|TRBJ2-1
CASSSDTRGTNEQFF
TGTGCCAGCAGCTCGGACACACGGGGGACCAATGAGCAGTTCTTC
>.|.|TRBV7-2|TRBJ2-2
CASGPTNTGELFF
TGTGCCTCTGGGCCGACGAACACCGGGGAGCTGTTTTTT
>TRBD1|many|TRBV12-5|TRBJ1-1
CASGPPGQGTTEAFF
TGTGCTAGTGGCCCACCGGGACAGGGGACCACTGAAGCTTTCTTT
>.|.|TRBV4-2|TRBJ2-3
CASSQDPGYFTDTQYF
TGTGCCAGCAGCCAAGATCCCGGATACTTCACAGATACGCAGTATTTT
>.|many|TRBV29-1|TRBJ2-1
CSVVFRGLSYNEQFF
TGCAGCGTCGTTTTCAGGGGCCTTTCCTACAATGAGCAGTTCTTC
>TRBD2|.|TRBV12-3/TRBV12-4|TRBJ2-3
CASSYRKTGTSGTSTDTQYF
TGTGCCAGCAGTTACAGAAAAACCGGGACTAGCGGTACTAGCACAGATACGCAGTATTTT
>.|many|TRBV6-5|TRBJ1-1
CASRYRRTSYSEAFF
TGTGCCAGCAGGTACAGACGGACAAGTTACTCTGAAGCTTTCTTT
>.|few|TRBV20-1|TRBJ1-2
CSARDPRRGHSLF
TGCAGTGCTAGAGATCCGCGCCGGGGGCACTCTTTGTTC
>.|.|TRBV20-1|TRBJ1-2
CSAAPLGGENYGYTF
TGCAGTGCTGCCCCCCTAGGGGGGGAGAACTATGGCTACACCTTC
>TRBD1|many|TRBV27|TRBJ2-2
CASSLAGQGFTGELFF
TGTGCCAGCAGTTTGGCCGGACAGGGCTTCACCGGGGAGCTGTTTTTT
>.|medium-sized|TRBV28|TRBJ2-1
CASTDEPRSYNEQFF
TGTGCCAGCACCGACGAACCCCGTAGCTACAATGAGCAGTTCTTC
>.|.|TRBV3-1|TRBJ2-7
CASSQATEQYF
TGTGCCAGCAGCCAAGCGACCGAGCAGTACTTC
>.|few|TRBV7-9|TRBJ2-2
CASSSSGLNTGELFF
TGTGCCAGCAGCTCGAGCGGTTTGAACACCGGGGAGCTGTTTTTT
>TRBD1|.|TRBV5-1|TRBJ2-6
CASSLFGTGENSGANVLTF
TGCGCCAGCAGCTTGTTTGGGACAGGGGAAAACTCTGGGGCCAACGTCCTGACTTTC
>.|few|TRBV5-6|TRBJ1-2
CASSPDPTDYGYTF
TGTGCCAGCAGCCCAGACCCGACGGACTATGGCTACACCTTC
>.|.|TRBV3-2|TRBJ1-3
CASSQRETGNTIYF
TGTGCCAGCAGCCAACGGGAGACTGGAAACACCATATATTTT
>TRBD2|few|TRBV7-3|TRBJ2-1
CASSLSLAGALGSEQFF
TGTGCCAGCAGCTTAAGCCTAGCGGGGGCCTTAGGAAGTGAGCAGTTCTTC
>.|many|TRBV9|TRBJ1-1
CASSVGLSTEAFF
TGTGCCAGCAGCGTAGGTCTGTCGACTGAAGCTTTCTTT
>TRBD2|many|TRBV12-5|TRBJ2-1
CASGLVGSGRGASHSYNEQFF
TGTGCTAGTGGTTTGGTAGGTAGCGGGAGGGGCGCGTCTCATTCCTACAATGAGCAGTTCTTC
>TRBD1|.|TRBV7-9|TRBJ1-2
CASSRDRLNGYTF
TGTGCCAGCAGCCGGGACAGACTTAATGGCTACACCTTC
>.|many|TRBV6-2/TRBV6-3|TRBJ1-1
CASSFRGNTEAFF
TGTGCCAGCAGCTTTCGAGGGAACACTGAAGCTTTCTTT
>.|many|TRBV7-2|TRBJ2-7
CASSQGQPPYYEQYF
TGTGCCAGCAGCCAAGGACAGCCTCCTTATTACGAGCAGTACTTC
>TRBD1|.|TRBV9|TRBJ1-1
CASSPGTGGTEAFF
TGTGCCAGCAGCCCCGGGACAGGAGGCACTGAAGCTTTCTTT
>TRBD2|once|TRBV10-2|TRBJ2-3
CASSEPGRATDTQYF
TGCGCCAGCAGTGAGCCCGGGAGGGCCACAGATACGCAGTATTTT
>.|.|TRBV10-3|TRBJ1-6
CAISDQTGFGLGSPLHF
TGTGCCATCAGTGATCAAACCGGTTTTGGTTTAGGGTCACCCCTCCACTTT
>.|.|TRBV11-2|TRBJ2-2
CASSFSGNTGELFF
TGTGCCAGCAGCTTTAGCGGCAACACCGGGGAGCTGTTTTTT
>TRBD2|many|TRBV28|TRBJ2-5
CASSFLGGRGQETQYF
TGTGCCAGCAGTTTCTTGGGCGGGAGGGGACAAGAGACCCAGTACTTC
>.|many|TRBV4-3|TRBJ1-4
CASSIGRKLFF
TGCGCCAGCAGCATCGGGCGAAAACTGTTTTTT
>TRBD1|few|TRBV2|TRBJ2-1
CASRGGTGGHNEQFF
TGTGCCAGCAGAGGCGGGACAGGGGGACACAATGAGCAGTTCTTC
>TRBD1|.|TRBV28|TRBJ1-5
CASRTGGTGWVQPQHF
TGTGCCAGCAGGACCGGAGGGACAGGGTGGGTTCAGCCCCAGCATTTT